This T cell receptor (beta chain) was observed in a study of CD8 T cells in Susac syndrome. FACS enriched CD8+ TEMRA cells, while bulk CD8+ and CD4+ were negatively isolated. The trim removed 0 bases at V and 1 base at J, leaving 4 bases unmatched. Germline V gene lookup returns CDR1 SGDLS and CDR2 YYNGEE. This CDR3 is 15 amino acids long. Roughly 0.45 to 1 ug RNA was reverse transcribed with random hexamers. The TCR beta CDR3 was amplified by immunoSEQ multiplex PCR across 54 Vbeta, 13 Jbeta. TCRdb analysed the immunoSEQ multiplex PCR reads with MiXCR anew, one entry per CDR3 protein. Of about 200,000 distinct CDR3 sequences listed, 92% are singletons.

The chain uses TRBV9 and TRBJ2-7; TRBD2 agrees at 7 bases. Sequencing was performed on CD8+ T cells from PBMCs. This clonotype originated in a human donor with multiple sclerosis. CDR3 nucleotide sequence: TGTGCCAGCAGCGTAGCGGACGGGAGGTCCTACGAGCAGTACTTC. As protein: CASSVADGRSYEQYF. The full variable domain, rest sourced from reference TRBV9 and TRBJ2-7, is DSGVTQTPKHLITATGQRVTLRCSPRSGDLSVYWYQQSLDQGLQFLIQYYNGEERAKGNILERFSAQQFPDLHSELNLSSLELGDSALYFCASSVADGRSYEQYFGPGTRLTVT.